The clone carrying this T cell receptor (beta chain) was counted many times. Its antigen is currently unknown. Points from the study as a whole: Whole repertoires were not studied in the larger cohort, only one V-J beta rearrangement. Tumor memory CD4+ T cell TCR gene usage clustered with blood and lymph node memory CD4+ cells and lymph node naive CD4+ cells.

The CDR3 is 13 amino acids. V lost 5 bases to trimming and J lost 4 bases; unmatched junction nucleotides: 4. From germline, CDR1 is SGHTA and CDR2 FQGTGA. Constant-region reverse primers amplified full-length variable regions, followed by semi-nested Nested Universal Primer A PCR. Each CDR3 protein is one row after TCRdb ran MiXCR on the 5' RACE reads. The sample records about 64,000 distinct CDR3 sequences, around a fifth being singletons. Memory CD4+ T cells were sorted as CD4+CD45RO+CD25- cells. The source of this sequence is a female donor with breast cancer. V is TRBV7-3 and J is TRBJ2-5, with 7 bases matching TRBD1. Sequenced sample: memory CD4+ T cells sorted from a lymph node. The subset denotes: memory CD4+ T cells, CD4+CD45RO+CD25-. The CDR3 spells CASSPQGVETQYF. DNA of the CDR3: TGTGCCAGCAGCCCCCAGGGGGTAGAGACCCAGTACTTC.